Listed below are T cell receptor beta chains from one sample, sequenced in a study of Graves' ophthalmopathy and Graves' hyperthyroidism. TCRdb itself ran the multiplex PCR reads through MiXCR, one entry per CDR3 protein. The table records approximately 700,000 distinct CDR3 sequences, roughly 41% of them present only once. The sequenced sample consisted of peripheral blood. Receptors originate from an adult man with Graves' ophthalmopathy. The CDR3 runs from the conserved cysteine through the conserved F or W. The D gene is left open where the match is weak. The size field is filled for only some rows; it gives once, few, many or a size class.

CDR3nt | CDR3aa | abundance | d_gene | j_gene | v_gene
TGTGCCACCAGCAGCCCACGGACAGACAATCAGCCCCAGCATTTT | CATSSPRTDNQPQHF | once | . | TRBJ1-5 | TRBV15
TGTGCCAGCACTGGGGTTGGCTATGGCTACACCTTC | CASTGVGYGYTF | few | . | TRBJ1-2 | TRBV2
TGCGCCAGCAGCTCCGGCAGTGTAAATTCACCCCTCCACTTT | CASSSGSVNSPLHF | once | . | TRBJ1-6 | TRBV5-1
TGTGCCAGCAGCCTCAGGGGCTCCGCCTCTGGAAACACCATATATTTT | CASSLRGSASGNTIYF | once | . | TRBJ1-3 | TRBV7-9
TGTGCCAGCTCACCAATCCAGGGGGAGGATTCCACTGAAGCTTTCTTT | CASSPIQGEDSTEAFF | . | TRBD1 | TRBJ1-1 | TRBV18
TGTGCCAGCAGCAATAGCGGGAGACAGGAGACCCAGTACTTC | CASSNSGRQETQYF | many | TRBD2 | TRBJ2-5 | TRBV7-3
TGTGCCAGCAGTGAATGGGCGACAGGGGGCGAGCGGGACACCATATATTTT | CASSEWATGGERDTIYF | many | TRBD1 | TRBJ1-3 | TRBV25-1
TGTGCCAGCTCACCCCTGAGGGGGCAACAAAAGACCCAGTACTTC | CASSPLRGQQKTQYF | . | TRBD1 | TRBJ2-5 | TRBV9
TGTGCCAGCAGTTTAGGTGCGGGTGGAGCGCCCCAGCATTTT | CASSLGAGGAPQHF | many | . | TRBJ1-5 | TRBV12-3/TRBV12-4
TGTGCCAGCAGCGCGCTACAGGGGGCCGGCTATGGCTACACCTTC | CASSALQGAGYGYTF | few | TRBD1 | TRBJ1-2 | TRBV9
TGTGCCAGCAGTTACGAAATGGGTTGGGTTCAGCCCCAGCATTTT | CASSYEMGWVQPQHF | . | . | TRBJ1-5 | TRBV10-3
TGTGCCAGCAGTGAATCTGGCTCTGGAAACACCATATATTTT | CASSESGSGNTIYF | many | . | TRBJ1-3 | TRBV25-1
TGCGCCAGCAAACAGGGGCCCTCGAACACTGAAGCTTTCTTT | CASKQGPSNTEAFF | . | TRBD1 | TRBJ1-1 | TRBV5-1
TGTGCCAGCAGCTCGACCCGGAGCGGAGAGACCCAGTACTTC | CASSSTRSGETQYF | . | . | TRBJ2-5 | TRBV11-2
TGCAGTGCTAGAGGGGGCACAGATACGCAGTATTTT | CSARGGTDTQYF | . | . | TRBJ2-3 | TRBV20-1
TGTGCCAGCAGCTTTGAGGGGCCCGGGGGCTACACCTTC | CASSFEGPGGYTF | . | . | TRBJ1-2 | TRBV7-9
TGTGCCGGCGGCGTCCGTCTGGGGACTGAAGCTTTCTTT | CAGGVRLGTEAFF | . | . | TRBJ1-1 | TRBV6-5
TGTGCCAGCAGCGTAGGGGGCTGGACTGAAGCTTTCTTT | CASSVGGWTEAFF | many | . | TRBJ1-1 | TRBV9
TGTGCCAGCAGTTTACAGAGTTCACCCCTCCACTTT | CASSLQSSPLHF | many | . | TRBJ1-6 | TRBV6-2/TRBV6-3
TGTGCCAGCCGCTTGGGGACAGTCCCCGGCGAGCAGTACTTC | CASRLGTVPGEQYF | . | TRBD1 | TRBJ2-7 | TRBV13
TGTGCCAGCAGCCCACGGGACAGGGGGTACGAGCAGTACTTC | CASSPRDRGYEQYF | many | TRBD1 | TRBJ2-7 | TRBV13
TGTGCCAGCAGCTCTCCGGTGGAGAGAAACTCTGGGGCCAACGTCCTGACTTTC | CASSSPVERNSGANVLTF | few | . | TRBJ2-6 | TRBV25-1
TGTGCCAGCAGTGAAGGTGGGTTCCCGCTCGGCAATCAGCCCCAGCATTTT | CASSEGGFPLGNQPQHF | . | . | TRBJ1-5 | TRBV2
TGTGCCAGCAGCTTGTCGGTACAGGGGAACTATGGCTACACCTTC | CASSLSVQGNYGYTF | . | TRBD1 | TRBJ1-2 | TRBV11-3
TGTGCCAGCAGTTTAGAACTGAACTACGAGCAGTACTTC | CASSLELNYEQYF | many | . | TRBJ2-7 | TRBV12-3/TRBV12-4
TGCGCCAGCAGTGAGCTAGGGGAGACCCAGCATTTT | CASSELGETQHF | . | . | TRBJ1-5 | TRBV10-2
TGTGCCAGCAGCTCTATCACCGGGACAGGGGGCTACGAGCAGTACTTC | CASSSITGTGGYEQYF | . | TRBD1 | TRBJ2-7 | TRBV11-2
TGTGCCAGCAGTTCCGGGACAGCACTCTCTGGGGCCAACGTCCTGACTTTC | CASSSGTALSGANVLTF | few | TRBD1 | TRBJ2-6 | TRBV12-3/TRBV12-4
TGTGCCAGCTCGGGACTGATGACTGAAGCTTTCTTT | CASSGLMTEAFF | many | . | TRBJ1-1 | TRBV7-6
TGTGCCAGCAGCTCACCGGGAGCACTCTACGAGCAGTACTTC | CASSSPGALYEQYF | many | . | TRBJ2-7 | TRBV7-9
TGCAGCGGATGGGACAGGGGGCCCGCACGCGGCTACACCTTC | CSGWDRGPARGYTF | . | TRBD1 | TRBJ1-2 | TRBV29-1
TGTGCCAGCAGCGACTGGGACAGGGTTAATTCACCCCTCCACTTT | CASSDWDRVNSPLHF | . | TRBD1 | TRBJ1-6 | TRBV25-1
TGTGCCATCAGGGGTAGGGAAATGAACACTGAAGCTTTCTTT | CAIRGREMNTEAFF | many | . | TRBJ1-1 | TRBV10-3
TGTGCCAGCAGCTTAAAGGCAGGGGCGGAGTACGAGCAGTACTTC | CASSLKAGAEYEQYF | many | . | TRBJ2-7 | TRBV7-9
TGTGCCAGCTCACGGGGACAGGGAATTTCCTACGAGCAGTACTTC | CASSRGQGISYEQYF | . | TRBD1 | TRBJ2-7 | TRBV25-1
TGTGCCATCAGTGAGGGGACAGGGAGTCCACCCCTCCACTTT | CAISEGTGSPPLHF | . | TRBD1 | TRBJ1-6 | TRBV10-3
TGTGCCAGCAGCGACTGGGGCGGGGGGGCTAGGGACTACGAGCAGTACTTC | CASSDWGGGARDYEQYF | . | TRBD2 | TRBJ2-7 | TRBV6-6
TGTGCCAGCAGCCTGACAGGCCCTCTCTCTGGAAACACCATATATTTT | CASSLTGPLSGNTIYF | few | . | TRBJ1-3 | TRBV7-2
TGTGCCAGCAGCCCCGGACGGAGTTACTACGAGCAGTACTTC | CASSPGRSYYEQYF | once | . | TRBJ2-7 | TRBV7-9
TGTGCCAGTAGTATGTGGCCGAACACTGAAGCTTTCTTT | CASSMWPNTEAFF | many | . | TRBJ1-1 | TRBV19